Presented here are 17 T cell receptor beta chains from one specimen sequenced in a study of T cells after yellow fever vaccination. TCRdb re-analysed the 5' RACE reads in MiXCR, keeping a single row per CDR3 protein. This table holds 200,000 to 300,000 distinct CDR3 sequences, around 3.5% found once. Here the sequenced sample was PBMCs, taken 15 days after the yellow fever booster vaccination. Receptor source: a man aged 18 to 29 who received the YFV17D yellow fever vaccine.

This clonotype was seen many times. CDR3 in amino acids: CASSSGQGAYEQYV. The CDR3 coding sequence is TGCGCCAGCAGCTCGGGACAGGGAGCATACGAGCAGTACGTC. The chain combines TRBV5-1 with TRBJ2-7; 9 bases agree with TRBD1. The length of the CDR3 is 14 residues. Germline V gene data show CDR1 as SGHRS and CDR2 as YFSETQ. J was trimmed by 4 bases and V by 3 bases; bases with no gene match: 5.

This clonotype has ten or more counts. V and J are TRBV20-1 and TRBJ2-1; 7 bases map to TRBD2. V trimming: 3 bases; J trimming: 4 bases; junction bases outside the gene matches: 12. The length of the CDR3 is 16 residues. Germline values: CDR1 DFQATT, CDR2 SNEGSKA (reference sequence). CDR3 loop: CSASGLADHVYNEQFF. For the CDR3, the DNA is TGCAGTGCTAGTGGGCTAGCGGACCACGTTTACAATGAGCAGTTCTTC.

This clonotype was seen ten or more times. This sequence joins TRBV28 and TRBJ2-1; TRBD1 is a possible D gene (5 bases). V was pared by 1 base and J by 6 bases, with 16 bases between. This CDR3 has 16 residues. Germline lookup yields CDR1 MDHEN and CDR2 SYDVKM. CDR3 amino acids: CASSLYPARRGNEQFF. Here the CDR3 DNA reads TGTGCCAGCAGTTTATACCCGGCTAGAAGGGGCAATGAGCAGTTCTTC.

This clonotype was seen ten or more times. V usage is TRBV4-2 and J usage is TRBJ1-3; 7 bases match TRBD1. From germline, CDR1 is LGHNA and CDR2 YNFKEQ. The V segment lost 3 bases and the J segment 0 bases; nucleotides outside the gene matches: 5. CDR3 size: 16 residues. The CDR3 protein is CASSHGQEFSGNTIYF. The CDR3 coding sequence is TGTGCCAGCAGCCATGGACAGGAGTTCTCTGGAAACACCATATATTTT.

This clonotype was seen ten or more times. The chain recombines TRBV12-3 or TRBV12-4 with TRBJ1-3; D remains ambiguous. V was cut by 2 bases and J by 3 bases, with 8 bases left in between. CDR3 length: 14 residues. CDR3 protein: CASSLSDGGNTIYF. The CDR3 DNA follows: TGTGCCAGCAGTTTATCGGACGGTGGAAACACCATATATTTT.

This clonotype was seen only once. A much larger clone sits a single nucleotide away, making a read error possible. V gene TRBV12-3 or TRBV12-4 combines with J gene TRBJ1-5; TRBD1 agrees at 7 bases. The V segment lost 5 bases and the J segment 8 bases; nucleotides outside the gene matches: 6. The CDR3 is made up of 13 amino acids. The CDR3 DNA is TGTGCCAGCAGTCGACAGGGCTCCAAGCCCCAGCATTTT. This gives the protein CASSRQGSKPQHF.

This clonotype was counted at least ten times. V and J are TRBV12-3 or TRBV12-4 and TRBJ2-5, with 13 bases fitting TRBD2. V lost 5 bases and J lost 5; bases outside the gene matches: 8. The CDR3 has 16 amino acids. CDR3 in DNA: TGTGCCAGCAGTCCCCGGGGACTAGCGGGGTTGGAGACCCAGTACTTC. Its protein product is CASSPRGLAGLETQYF.

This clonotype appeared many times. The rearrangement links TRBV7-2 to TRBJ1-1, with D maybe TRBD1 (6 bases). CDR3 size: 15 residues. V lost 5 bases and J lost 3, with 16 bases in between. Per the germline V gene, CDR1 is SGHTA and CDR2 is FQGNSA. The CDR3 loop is CASSPQWGPDTEAFF. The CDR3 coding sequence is TGTGCCAGCAGCCCCCAATGGGGGCCTGACACTGAAGCTTTCTTT.

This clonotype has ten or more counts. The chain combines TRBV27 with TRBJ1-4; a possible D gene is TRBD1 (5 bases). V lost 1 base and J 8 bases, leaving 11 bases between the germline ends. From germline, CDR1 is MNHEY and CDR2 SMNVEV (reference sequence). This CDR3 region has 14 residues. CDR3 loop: CASSLWGGEEKLFF. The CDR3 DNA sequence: TGTGCCAGCAGTTTATGGGGGGGTGAGGAAAAACTGTTTTTT.

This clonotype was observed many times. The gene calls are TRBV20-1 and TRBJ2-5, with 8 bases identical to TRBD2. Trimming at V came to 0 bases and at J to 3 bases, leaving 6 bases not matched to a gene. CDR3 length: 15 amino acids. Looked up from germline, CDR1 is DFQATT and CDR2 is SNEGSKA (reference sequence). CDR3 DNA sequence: TGCAGTGCTAGAGATTTTCGGGGGGGCGAAGAGACCCAGTACTTC. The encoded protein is CSARDFRGGEETQYF.

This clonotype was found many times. The CDR3 spells CASSQRVGRVNTEAFF. The CDR3 DNA is TGCGCCAGCAGCCAACGGGTGGGACGGGTGAACACTGAAGCTTTCTTT. The genes are TRBV4-1 and TRBJ1-1, with D perhaps matching TRBD1 (5 bases). Trimming shortened V by 2 bases and J by 0 bases, and 13 bases separated the two germline ends. Germline lookup yields CDR1 MGHRA and CDR2 YSYEKL. This CDR3 region has 16 residues.

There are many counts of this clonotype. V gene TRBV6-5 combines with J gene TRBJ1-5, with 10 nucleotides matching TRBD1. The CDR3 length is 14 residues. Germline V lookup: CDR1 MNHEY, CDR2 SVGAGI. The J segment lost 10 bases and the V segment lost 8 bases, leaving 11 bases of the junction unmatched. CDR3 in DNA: TGTGCCAGCGGAACGGGACAGGGGAGATACCCCCAGCATTTT. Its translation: CASGTGQGRYPQHF.

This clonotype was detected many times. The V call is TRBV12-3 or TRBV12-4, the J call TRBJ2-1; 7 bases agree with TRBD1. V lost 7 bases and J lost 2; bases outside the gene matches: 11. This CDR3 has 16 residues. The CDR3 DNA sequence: TGTGCCAGCATTCCTAGGCCGGGACAGCCCTACAATGAGCAGTTCTTC. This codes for CASIPRPGQPYNEQFF.

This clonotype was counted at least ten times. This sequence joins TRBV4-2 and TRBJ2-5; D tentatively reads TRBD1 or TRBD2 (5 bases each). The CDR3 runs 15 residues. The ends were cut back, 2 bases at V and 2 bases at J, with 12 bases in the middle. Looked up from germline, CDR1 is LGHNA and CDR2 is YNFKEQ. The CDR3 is CASSQFGDLQETQYF. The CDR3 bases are TGTGCCAGCAGCCAATTCGGGGACCTGCAAGAGACCCAGTACTTC.

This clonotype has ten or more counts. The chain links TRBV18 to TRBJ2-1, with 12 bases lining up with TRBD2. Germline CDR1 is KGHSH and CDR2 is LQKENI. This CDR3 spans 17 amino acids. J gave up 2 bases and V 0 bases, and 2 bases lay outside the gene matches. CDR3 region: CASSPPLAGGAYNEQFF. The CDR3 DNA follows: TGTGCCAGCTCACCACCCCTAGCGGGGGGGGCCTACAATGAGCAGTTCTTC.

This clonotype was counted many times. The CDR3 DNA sequence: TGTGCCAGTAGTAGACGGGGGAATCGGCAGTTCTTC. Residues: CASSRRGNRQFF. The V call is TRBV19, the J call TRBJ2-1, with D tentatively TRBD2 (6 bases). CDR3 size: 12 residues. Trimming cost V 4 bases and J 12 bases, with 13 bases left between them. The germline V gene has CDR1 LNHDA and CDR2 SQIVND (reference sequence).

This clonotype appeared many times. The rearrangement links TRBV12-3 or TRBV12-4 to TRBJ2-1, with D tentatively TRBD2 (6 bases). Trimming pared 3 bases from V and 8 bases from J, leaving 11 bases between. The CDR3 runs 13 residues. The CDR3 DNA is TGTGCCAGCAGTTTTAGCGGAGGGGATGAGCAGTTCTTC. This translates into CASSFSGGDEQFF.